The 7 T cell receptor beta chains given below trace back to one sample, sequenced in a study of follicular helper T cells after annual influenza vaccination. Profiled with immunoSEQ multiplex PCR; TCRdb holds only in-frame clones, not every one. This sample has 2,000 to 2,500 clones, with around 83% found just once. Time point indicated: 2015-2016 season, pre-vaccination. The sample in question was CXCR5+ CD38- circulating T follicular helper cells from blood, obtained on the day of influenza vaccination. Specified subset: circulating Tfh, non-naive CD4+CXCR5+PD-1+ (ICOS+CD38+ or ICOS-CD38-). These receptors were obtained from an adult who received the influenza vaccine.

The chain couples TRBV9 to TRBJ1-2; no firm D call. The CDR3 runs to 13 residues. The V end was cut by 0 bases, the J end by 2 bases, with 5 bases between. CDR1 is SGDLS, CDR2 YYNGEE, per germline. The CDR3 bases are TGTGCCAGCAGCGTAGTAGGGAACTATGGCTACACCTTC. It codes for CASSVVGNYGYTF.

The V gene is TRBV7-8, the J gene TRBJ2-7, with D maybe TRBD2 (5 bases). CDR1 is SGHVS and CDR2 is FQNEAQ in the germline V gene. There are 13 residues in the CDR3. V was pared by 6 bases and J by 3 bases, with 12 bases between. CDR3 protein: CASRLFAGYEQYF. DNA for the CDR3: TGTGCCAGCAGATTATTTGCGGGCTACGAGCAGTACTTC. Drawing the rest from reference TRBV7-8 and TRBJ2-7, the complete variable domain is GAGVSQSPRYKVAKRGQDVALRCDPISGHVSLFWYQQALGQGPEFLTYFQNEAQLDKSGLPSDRFFAERPEGSVSTLKIQRTQQEDSAVYLCASRLFAGYEQYFGPGTRLTVT.

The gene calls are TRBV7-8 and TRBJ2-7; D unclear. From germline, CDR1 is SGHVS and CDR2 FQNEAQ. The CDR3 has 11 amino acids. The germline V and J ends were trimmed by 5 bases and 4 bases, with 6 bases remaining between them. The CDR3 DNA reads TGTGCCAGCAGCGACGGATACGAGCAGTACTTC. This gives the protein CASSDGYEQYF.

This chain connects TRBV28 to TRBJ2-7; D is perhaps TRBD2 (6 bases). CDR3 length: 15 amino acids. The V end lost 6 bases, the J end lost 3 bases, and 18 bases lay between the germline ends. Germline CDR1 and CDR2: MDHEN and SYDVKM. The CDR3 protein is CASSNGGAKGYEQYF. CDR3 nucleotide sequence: TGTGCCAGCAGCAACGGCGGGGCGAAAGGCTACGAGCAGTACTTC.

The CDR3 bases are TGCGCCAGCAGCTTGTCCGGGATGCGGGACACCATATATTTT. Amino acids: CASSLSGMRDTIYF. The V gene is TRBV5-1, the J gene TRBJ1-3, with D unresolved. The V end was cut by 1 base, the J end by 8 bases, with 13 bases between. This CDR3 region has 14 residues. Per germline, CDR1 SGHRS and CDR2 YFSETQ.

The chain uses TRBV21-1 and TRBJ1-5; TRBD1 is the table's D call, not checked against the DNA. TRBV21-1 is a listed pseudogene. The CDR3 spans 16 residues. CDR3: CASRGRANSGDQPQHF. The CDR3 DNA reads TGTGCCAGCAGGGGTAGGGCTAATTCAGGGGATCAGCCCCAGCATTTT.

CDR3 sequence: CASSEVERQYF. The CDR3 bases are TGTGCCAGCAGTGAGGTGGAGAGGCAGTATTTT. The rearrangement joins TRBV6-1 to TRBJ2-3; D not certain. In germline, CDR1 is MNHNS, CDR2 SASEGT. This CDR3 contains 11 residues. Trimming stripped 3 bases from V and 11 bases from J, with 9 bases between.